This note documents a single TCR beta chain sequence. Germline lookup yields CDR1 MNHEY and CDR2 SMNVEV (reference sequence). The CDR3 covers 13 residues. The V gene lost 6 bases and the J gene lost 2 bases, with 11 bases spanning the gap. The data stem from a study of blood T cell repertoires in COVID-19. Turning to the study itself: The origin of the acute and convalescent COVID-19 samples was the United States, Italy and Spain.

Produced via immunoSEQ multiplex PCR; TCRdb's table is partial and in-frame only. Of 250,000 to 350,000 clones in the sample, 70% to 90% were seen once. Sequenced material: peripheral blood. The V call is TRBV27, the J call TRBJ2-7, with D possibly TRBD2 on 6 matching bases. This clonotype was sampled from a woman aged 45-60 years with active or convalescent COVID-19. Here the CDR3 DNA reads TGTGCCAGCAGCCCACTAGCAGCCTACGAGCAGTACTTC. This encodes CASSPLAAYEQYF.